Below, one TCR beta chain is given with its context. Primers for the PCR totalled 60 Vbeta and 13 Jbeta. Data came from immunoSEQ multiplex PCR; TCRdb stores just in-frame clones and leaves some out. The sample lists 150,000 or so clones, 60% to 75% occurring once. This sample was taken from a study of cytomegalovirus exposure and HLA in healthy donors. The CDR3 length is 16 residues. From germline, CDR1 is SGHRS and CDR2 YFSETQ. With 5 bases clipped from V and 2 bases from J, the junction kept 6 bases outside the gene matches. Sequences were obtained from PBMCs. The chain employs TRBV5-1 and TRBJ2-3; TRBD2 agrees at 12 bases. This sequence originates from a man between 25 and 39 years old in good health and CMV-seronegative. The CDR3 DNA is TGCGCCAGCAGACCTGGACTAGCGGGGTTCACAGATACGCAGTATTTT. Translating it yields CASRPGLAGFTDTQYF.